This T cell receptor beta chain is drawn from a study of cytomegalovirus exposure and HLA in healthy donors. Assay used: immunoSEQ multiplex PCR; TCRdb lists only in-frame clones, some missing. The sample has 200,000 to 250,000 clones, less than 90% seen once. The CDR3 extends over 14 amino acids. With 4 bases clipped from V and 8 bases from J, the junction kept 5 bases outside the gene matches. Germline V CDR1 and CDR2: SNHLY, FYNNEI. The origin of this receptor is a woman aged 18-29 years in good health and CMV-seronegative. Material for sequencing was PBMCs. The V call is TRBV2, the J call TRBJ2-3; 11 nucleotides match TRBD2. CDR3 region: CASSVLAGAVTQYF. CDR3 coding DNA: TGTGCCAGCAGTGTACTAGCGGGAGCGGTTACGCAGTATTTT.